The clone carrying this T cell receptor beta chain was recorded a few times. As yet, its antigen is unknown. This sample is part of a study of STAT5B mutations in CD4+ large granular lymphocyte leukemia. General study points: 8/27 top patient clones versus 2/35 control clones were TRBV06-family.

CDR1 and CDR2 (germline): SGHTA, FQGNSA. The CDR3 contains 14 residues. V dropped 1 base and J dropped 9 bases, with 10 bases sitting between them. The data were produced by immunoSEQ multiplex PCR, yet TCRdb's version contains in-frame clones alone and is incomplete. The data show approximately 52,000 clones, with 60% to 75% seen just once and about 1.5% held by the top ten. V is TRBV7-2 and J is TRBJ1-6, with TRBD1 as a possible D gene (6 bases). The material sequenced was CD4+ T cells from blood buffy coats. This TCR came from a human donor in good health. CDR3 residues: CASSLEGGGSPLHF. The CDR3 DNA reads as TGTGCCAGCAGCTTAGAAGGGGGGGGTTCACCCCTCCACTTT.